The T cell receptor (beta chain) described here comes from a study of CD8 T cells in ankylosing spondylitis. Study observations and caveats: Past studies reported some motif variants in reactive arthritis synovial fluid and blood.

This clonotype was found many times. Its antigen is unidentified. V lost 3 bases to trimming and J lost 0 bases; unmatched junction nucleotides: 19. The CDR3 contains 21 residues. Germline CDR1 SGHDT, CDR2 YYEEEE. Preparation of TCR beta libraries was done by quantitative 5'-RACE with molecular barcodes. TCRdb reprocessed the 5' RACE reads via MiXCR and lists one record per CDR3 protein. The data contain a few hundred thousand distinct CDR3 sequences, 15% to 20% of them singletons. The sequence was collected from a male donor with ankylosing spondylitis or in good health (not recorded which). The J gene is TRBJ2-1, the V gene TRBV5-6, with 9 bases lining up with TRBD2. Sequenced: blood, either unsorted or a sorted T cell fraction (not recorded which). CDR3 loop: CASSWGPASGTISSSYNEQFF. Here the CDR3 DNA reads TGTGCCAGCAGCTGGGGTCCGGCTAGCGGGACCATCTCGAGCTCCTACAATGAGCAGTTCTTC.